The 20 T cell receptor beta chains in this list originate from one sample, sequenced in a study of shared clonotypes between healthy human individuals. The data were produced by immunoSEQ multiplex PCR, yet TCRdb's version contains in-frame clones alone and is incomplete. This sample carries about 470,000 clones, more than 75% of them seen once, and the ten largest clones take approximately 13%. The sample consisted of PBMCs. The receptors derive from a woman between 40 and 50 years old in good health. Some clones in this sample may be carry-over from other donors' samples.

V usage is TRBV10-2 and J usage is TRBJ1-6; 7 bases are shared with TRBD1. The germline CDR1 and CDR2 sequences are WSHSY and SAAADI. The CDR3 sequence is 16 residues long. Losses at the gene ends were 8 bases for V and 6 bases for J; bases not matched to a gene: 13. In DNA form, the CDR3 reads TGCGCCAGCGCAAAAGGGGCGGGACAGTCTAATTCACCCCTCCACTTT. Protein product: CASAKGAGQSNSPLHF.

The V call is TRBV6-6, the J call TRBJ2-2, with D maybe TRBD1 (6 bases). Looked up from germline, CDR1 is MNHNY and CDR2 is SVGAGI (reference sequence). The ends were cut back, 5 bases at V and 6 bases at J, with 13 bases in the middle. This CDR3 region has 14 residues. CDR3 nucleotide sequence: TGTGCCAGCAGTCAAACAGGGAAGCCCGGGGAGCTGTTTTTT. Translated: CASSQTGKPGELFF.

The chain links TRBV9 to TRBJ2-7; no clear D. CDR3 length: 15 residues. CDR1 and CDR2 (germline): SGDLS, YYNGEE. V lost 0 bases, J lost 3 bases, and 13 bases lay in between. CDR3: CASSVAAGKDYEQYF. CDR3 bases: TGTGCCAGCAGCGTAGCGGCAGGAAAGGACTACGAGCAGTACTTC.

The gene calls are TRBV2 and TRBJ2-4, with TRBD1 matching over 12 bases. The CDR3 sequence is 14 residues long. Germline-derived CDR1 and CDR2 are SNHLY and FYNNEI. Trimming took 5 bases from V and 8 from J; bases not matched to a gene: 4. Here the CDR3 DNA reads TGTGCCAGCAGTCCCGGGACAGGGGGCTACATTCAGTACTTC. Translating gives CASSPGTGGYIQYF.

The V gene is TRBV9, the J gene TRBJ2-7, with 9 bases aligning to TRBD2. The V segment lost 0 bases and the J segment 2 bases; nucleotides outside the gene matches: 3. The CDR3 consists of 15 residues. CDR1 SGDLS and CDR2 YYNGEE come from the germline V gene. CDR3 DNA sequence: TGTGCCAGCAGCGTAGGACTAGCGGTGACCTACGAGCAGTACTTC. Encoded protein: CASSVGLAVTYEQYF.

J is TRBJ2-7 and V is TRBV6-5, with a possible D match to TRBD2 (6 bases). V was shortened by 4 bases and J by 3 bases, with 13 bases between the two germline ends. This CDR3 is 14 amino acids long. Germline V lookup: CDR1 MNHEY, CDR2 SVGAGI. In nucleotides, the CDR3 is TGTGCCAGCAGTTTCGGGGGAAGGCACTACGAGCAGTACTTC. Translation gives CASSFGGRHYEQYF.

The rearrangement links TRBV6-6 to TRBJ1-1, with TRBD1 matching 8 bases. Trimming cost V 6 bases and J 1 base; bases outside gene matches: 4. CDR3 size: 14 residues. From germline, CDR1 is MNHNY and CDR2 SVGAGI (reference sequence). The CDR3 here is CASSPTGGNTEAFF. CDR3 sequence (DNA): TGTGCCAGCAGCCCTACAGGGGGGAACACTGAAGCTTTCTTT.

In this sample, this clone turned up once. The chain combines TRBV30 with TRBJ1-2; possibly TRBD1 for D (5 bases). This CDR3 spans 15 amino acids. The V end lost 1 base, the J end lost 2 bases, and 14 bases lay between the germline ends. Germline values: CDR1 GTSNPN, CDR2 SVGIG (reference sequence). The CDR3 loop reads CAWSDGGGGNYGYTF. The CDR3 DNA is TGTGCCTGGAGTGACGGGGGGGGAGGCAACTATGGCTACACCTTC.

This clone was seen a few times. The gene calls are TRBV11-2 and TRBJ2-5; maybe TRBD1 (5 bases). From germline, CDR1 is SGHAT and CDR2 FQNNGV. This CDR3 region has 13 residues. Deletions cut 1 base from V and 5 bases from J, with 8 bases between. This chain's CDR3 is CASSLAGMETQYF. The CDR3, as DNA: TGTGCCAGCAGCTTAGCAGGGATGGAGACCCAGTACTTC.

V usage is TRBV11-3 and J usage is TRBJ2-1; 7 bases agree with TRBD1. The germline V gene has CDR1 SGHNT and CDR2 YENEEA. V trimming: 5 bases; J trimming: 5 bases; junction bases outside the gene matches: 3. The CDR3 spans 13 residues. CDR3 protein: CASSLTGNNEQFF. The CDR3 nucleotides are TGTGCCAGCAGCCTGACAGGGAACAATGAGCAGTTCTTC. Full variable domain (rest looked up from reference TRBV11-3 and TRBJ2-1): EAGVVQSPRYKIIEKKQPVAFWCNPISGHNTLYWYLQNLGQGPELLIRYENEEAVDDSQLPKDRFSAERLKGVDSTLKIQPAELGDSAVYLCASSLTGNNEQFFGPGTRLTVL.

The chain employs TRBV10-1 and TRBJ2-4; D perhaps matches TRBD2 (6 bases). CDR3 length equals 14 residues. Germline CDR1 reads WNHNN; CDR2 reads SYGVQD (reference sequence). Trimming removed 0 bases at V and 7 bases at J, with 10 bases between. The CDR3 is CASSESGGANIQYF. The CDR3 coding sequence is TGCGCCAGCAGTGAGTCGGGGGGTGCGAACATTCAGTACTTC.

With regard to this clone: A far larger clone differs by one base, so this is likely a read error. Within the sample, other DNA sequences also encode this same CDR3. V gene TRBV29-1 combines with J gene TRBJ1-2, with D hard to call. The CDR3 sequence is 11 residues long. Germline V gene sequence: CDR1 SQVTM, CDR2 ANQGSEA. Between the trimmed V and J ends, which lost 7 bases and 2 bases, there was a span of 8 bases. CDR3: CSESSNYGYTF. Here the CDR3 DNA reads TGCAGCGAGTCATCAAACTATGGCTACACCTTC.

Regarding this clone: This could be a read error, since a much larger clone is one nucleotide away. The J gene is TRBJ1-2, the V gene TRBV27; 7 bases fit TRBD1. The CDR3 runs 13 residues. Germline assignment: CDR1 MNHEY and CDR2 SMNVEV (reference sequence). J gave up 4 bases and V 4 bases, and 3 bases lay outside the gene matches. As DNA, the CDR3 is TGTGCCAGCAGTTCGGGACAGTTCTATGGCTACACCTTC. It specifies CASSSGQFYGYTF.

This clone has a single count. The chain employs TRBV28 and TRBJ1-3, with a tentative D call TRBD1 (5 bases). Germline values: CDR1 MDHEN, CDR2 SYDVKM. This CDR3 is 15 amino acids long. The V end was cut by 5 bases, the J end by 1 base, with 12 bases between. DNA for the CDR3: TGTGCCAGCAGTCCTCGCAGGGTATCTGGAAACACCATATATTTT. It yields the protein CASSPRRVSGNTIYF.

This chain links TRBV10-2 with TRBJ1-3; 7 nucleotides agree with TRBD1. CDR1 and CDR2 (germline): WSHSY, SAAADI. The CDR3 consists of 14 residues. V lost 10 bases and J lost 4; bases outside the gene matches: 10. Here the CDR3 DNA reads TGCGCCACCGAAACAGGGGTGAACGGAAACACCATATATTTT. This sequence encodes CATETGVNGNTIYF.

About this clone: Other DNA sequences in this sample translate to the same CDR3. V is TRBV6-6 and J is TRBJ2-5; 12 positions agree with TRBD2. Germline trimming cut 8 bases from V and 4 bases from J; bases unmatched to any gene: 5. This CDR3 is 14 amino acids long. Germline V lookup: CDR1 MNHNY, CDR2 SVGAGI (reference sequence). This chain's CDR3 is CASSKGLAGETQYF. Written as DNA, the CDR3 is TGTGCCAGCTCGAAGGGACTAGCGGGAGAGACCCAGTACTTC.

The chain joins TRBV7-2 to TRBJ1-2; TRBD1 might be the D (5 bases). The V gene lost 6 bases and the J gene lost 2 bases, with 16 bases spanning the gap. CDR3 length: 15 amino acids. CDR1 SGHTA and CDR2 FQGNSA come from the germline V gene. The CDR3 loop reads CASRTTAHGNYGYTF. The CDR3 nucleotides are TGTGCCAGCAGGACGACAGCCCATGGGAACTATGGCTACACCTTC.

The chain links TRBV6-6 to TRBJ2-3; D not resolved. The CDR3 has 14 amino acids. CDR1 MNHNY and CDR2 SVGAGI come from the germline V gene (reference sequence). With 2 bases removed from V and 1 base from J, the gap between germline ends came to 7 bases. For the CDR3, the DNA is TGTGCCAGCAGTTACCCCGGAGGCACAGATACGCAGTATTTT. It codes for CASSYPGGTDTQYF.

The chain is built from TRBV28 and TRBJ2-7; tentatively, D is TRBD2 (6 bases). This CDR3 region has 17 residues. The V end was cut by 8 bases, the J end by 2 bases, with 25 bases between. Germline V gene sequence: CDR1 MDHEN, CDR2 SYDVKM. This chain's CDR3 is CASGTGTPGLATYEQYF. The CDR3 nucleotides read TGTGCCAGCGGGACCGGGACCCCGGGACTGGCAACCTACGAGCAGTACTTC.

This sequence joins TRBV6-5 and TRBJ1-5; D call uncertain. Germline loops: CDR1 MNHEY, CDR2 SVGAGI. CDR3 length equals 14 residues. Trimming removed 6 bases at V and 6 bases at J, with 15 bases between. The CDR3 protein is CASRRQEVGQPQHF. CDR3 coding DNA: TGTGCCAGCAGGCGACAAGAGGTTGGTCAGCCCCAGCATTTT.